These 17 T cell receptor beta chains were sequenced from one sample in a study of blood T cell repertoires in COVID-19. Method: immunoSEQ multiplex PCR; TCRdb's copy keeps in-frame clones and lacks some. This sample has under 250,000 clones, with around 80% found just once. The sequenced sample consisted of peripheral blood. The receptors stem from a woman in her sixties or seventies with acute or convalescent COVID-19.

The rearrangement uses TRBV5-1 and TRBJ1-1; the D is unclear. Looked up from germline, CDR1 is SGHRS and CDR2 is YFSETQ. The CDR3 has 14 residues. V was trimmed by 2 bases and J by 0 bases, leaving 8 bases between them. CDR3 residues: CASSFGTMNTEAFF. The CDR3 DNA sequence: TGCGCCAGCAGCTTCGGCACTATGAACACTGAAGCTTTCTTT.

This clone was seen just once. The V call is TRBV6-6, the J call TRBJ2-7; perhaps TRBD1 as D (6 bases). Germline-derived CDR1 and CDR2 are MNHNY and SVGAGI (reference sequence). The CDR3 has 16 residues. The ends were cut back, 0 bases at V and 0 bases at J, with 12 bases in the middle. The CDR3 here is CASSYSRDTSSYEQYF. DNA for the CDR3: TGTGCCAGCAGTTACTCACGGGACACAAGCTCCTACGAGCAGTACTTC.

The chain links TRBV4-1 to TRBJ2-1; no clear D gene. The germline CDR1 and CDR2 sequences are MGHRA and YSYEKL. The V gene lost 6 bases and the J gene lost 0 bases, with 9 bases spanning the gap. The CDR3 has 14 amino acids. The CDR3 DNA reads TGCGCCAGCAGGAGCGTGAGCTCCTACAATGAGCAGTTCTTC. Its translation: CASRSVSSYNEQFF.

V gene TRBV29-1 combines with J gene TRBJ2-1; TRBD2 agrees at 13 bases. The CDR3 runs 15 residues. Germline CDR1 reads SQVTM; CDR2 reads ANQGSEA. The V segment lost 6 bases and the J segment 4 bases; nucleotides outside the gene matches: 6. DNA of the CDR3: TGCAGCGTGGGGGGGACTAGCGGGGCTTACAATGAGCAGTTCTTC. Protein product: CSVGGTSGAYNEQFF.

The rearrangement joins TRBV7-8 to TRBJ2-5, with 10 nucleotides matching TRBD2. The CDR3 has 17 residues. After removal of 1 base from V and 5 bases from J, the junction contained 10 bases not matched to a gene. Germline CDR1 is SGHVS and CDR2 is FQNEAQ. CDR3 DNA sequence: TGTGCCAGCAGCTTAGTGGACAGCGGGAGGGCCCGGGAGACCCAGTACTTC. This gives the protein CASSLVDSGRARETQYF.

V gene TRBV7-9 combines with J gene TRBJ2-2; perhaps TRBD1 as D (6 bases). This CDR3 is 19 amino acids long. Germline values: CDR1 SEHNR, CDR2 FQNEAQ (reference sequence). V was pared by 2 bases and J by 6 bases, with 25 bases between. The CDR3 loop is CASSLRGSDRYLGAGELFF. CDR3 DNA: TGTGCCAGCAGCTTACGGGGAAGCGACAGGTACTTGGGCGCCGGGGAGCTGTTTTTT.

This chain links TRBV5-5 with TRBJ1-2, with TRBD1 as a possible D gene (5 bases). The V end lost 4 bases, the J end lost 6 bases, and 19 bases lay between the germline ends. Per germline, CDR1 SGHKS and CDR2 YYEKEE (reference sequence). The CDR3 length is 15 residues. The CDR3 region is CASSTKPGTEDGYTF. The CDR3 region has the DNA TGTGCCAGCAGCACCAAGCCCGGGACTGAAGATGGCTACACCTTC.

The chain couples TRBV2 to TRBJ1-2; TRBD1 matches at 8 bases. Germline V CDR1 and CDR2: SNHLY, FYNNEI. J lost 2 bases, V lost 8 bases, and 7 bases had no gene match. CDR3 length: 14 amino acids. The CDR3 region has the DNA TGTGCCAGCGCCCTGGGACAGGACAACTATGGCTACACCTTC. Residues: CASALGQDNYGYTF.

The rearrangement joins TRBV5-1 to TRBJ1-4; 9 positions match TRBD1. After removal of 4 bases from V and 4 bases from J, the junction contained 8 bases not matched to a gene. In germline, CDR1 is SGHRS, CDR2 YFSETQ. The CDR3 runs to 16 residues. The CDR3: CASSPGGTGSNEKLFF. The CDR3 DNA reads TGCGCCAGCAGCCCCGGCGGGACAGGGAGTAATGAAAAACTGTTTTTT.

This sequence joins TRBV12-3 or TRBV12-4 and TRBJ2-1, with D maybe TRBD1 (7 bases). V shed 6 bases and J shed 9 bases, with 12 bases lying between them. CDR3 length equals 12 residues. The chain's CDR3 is CASRSGGSEQFF. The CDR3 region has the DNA TGTGCCAGCAGATCAGGGGGGAGTGAGCAGTTCTTC.

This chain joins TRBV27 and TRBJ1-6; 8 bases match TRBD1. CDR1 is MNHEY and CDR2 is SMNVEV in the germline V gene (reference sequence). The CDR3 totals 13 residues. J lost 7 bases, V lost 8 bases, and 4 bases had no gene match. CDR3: CASGTGGNSPLHF. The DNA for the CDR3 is TGTGCCAGCGGTACAGGGGGAAATTCACCCCTCCACTTT.

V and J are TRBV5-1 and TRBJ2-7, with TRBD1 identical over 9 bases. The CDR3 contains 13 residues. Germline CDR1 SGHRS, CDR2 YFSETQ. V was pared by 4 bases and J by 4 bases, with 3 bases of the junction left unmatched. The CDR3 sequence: CASSRDRDYEQYF. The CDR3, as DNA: TGCGCCAGCAGCCGGGACAGGGATTACGAGCAGTACTTC. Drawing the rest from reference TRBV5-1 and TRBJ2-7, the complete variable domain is KAGVTQTPRYLIKTRGQQVTLSCSPISGHRSVSWYQQTPGQGLQFLFEYFSETQRNKGNFPGRFSGRQFSNSRSEMNVSTLELGDSALYLCASSRDRDYEQYFGPGTRLTVT.

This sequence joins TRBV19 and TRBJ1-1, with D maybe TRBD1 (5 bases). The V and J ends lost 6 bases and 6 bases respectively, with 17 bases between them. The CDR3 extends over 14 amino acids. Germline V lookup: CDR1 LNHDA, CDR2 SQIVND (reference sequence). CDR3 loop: CASSIQQGWAEAFF. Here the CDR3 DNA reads TGTGCCAGTAGCATCCAGCAGGGATGGGCTGAAGCTTTCTTT.

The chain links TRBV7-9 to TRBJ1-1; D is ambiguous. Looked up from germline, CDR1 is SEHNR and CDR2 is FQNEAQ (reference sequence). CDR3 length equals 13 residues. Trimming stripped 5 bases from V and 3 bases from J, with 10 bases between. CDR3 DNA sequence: TGTGCCAGCAGCCGCAACAGCCACACTGAAGCTTTCTTT. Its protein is CASSRNSHTEAFF.

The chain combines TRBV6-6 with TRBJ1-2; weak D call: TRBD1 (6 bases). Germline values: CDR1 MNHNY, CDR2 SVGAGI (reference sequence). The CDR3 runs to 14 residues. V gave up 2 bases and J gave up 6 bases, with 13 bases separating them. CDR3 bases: TGTGCCAGCAGTTACCTGGACAGTTGGGATGGCTACACCTTC. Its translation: CASSYLDSWDGYTF.

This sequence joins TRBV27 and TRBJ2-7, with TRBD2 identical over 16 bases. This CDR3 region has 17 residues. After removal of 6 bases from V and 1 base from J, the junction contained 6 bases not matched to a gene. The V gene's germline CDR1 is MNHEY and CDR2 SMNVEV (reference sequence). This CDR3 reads CASSPGTSGRESYEQYF. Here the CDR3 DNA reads TGTGCCAGCAGCCCCGGGACTAGCGGGAGGGAGTCCTACGAGCAGTACTTC.

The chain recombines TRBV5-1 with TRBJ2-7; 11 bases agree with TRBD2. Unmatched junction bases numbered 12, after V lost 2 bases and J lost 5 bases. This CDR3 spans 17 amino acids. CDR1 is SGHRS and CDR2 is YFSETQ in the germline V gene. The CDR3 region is CASSLSGTSGMRNEQYF. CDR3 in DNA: TGCGCCAGCAGCTTATCCGGGACTAGCGGTATGAGGAACGAGCAGTACTTC.